Below, 29 T cell receptor beta chains from the same sample are listed, as sequenced in a study of cytotoxic CD8 clonotypes in ibrutinib-treated CLL. Produced via immunoSEQ multiplex PCR; TCRdb's table is partial and in-frame only. The repertoire holds 150,000 to 200,000 clones, with more than 65% as singletons. The sample here was PBMCs, taken after 12 months of ibrutinib treatment. The receptors were gathered from a human donor with chronic lymphocytic leukemia.

The CDR3 DNA reads as TGTGCCAGCAGCTATGGCGGAGGGGCCTTGGTCTACACCGGGGAGCTGTTTTTT. This gives the protein CASSYGGGALVYTGELFF. V and J are TRBV7-2 and TRBJ2-2; TRBD2 is a possible D gene (6 bases). V shed 4 bases and J shed 3 bases, with 21 bases lying between them. Germline V gene sequence: CDR1 SGHTA, CDR2 FQGNSA. The CDR3 spans 18 residues.

V usage is TRBV6-1 and J usage is TRBJ2-5, with 7 bases that match TRBD1. Germline CDR1 reads MNHNS; CDR2 reads SASEGT. V lost 5 bases, J lost 1 base, and 7 bases stayed unmatched. The CDR3 is made up of 15 amino acids. The CDR3 coding sequence is TGTGCCAGCAGTCACTTGACAGGGTTCCAAGAGACCCAGTACTTC. It translates to CASSHLTGFQETQYF.

This clone appeared once. The CDR3 loop reads CASSLEGPRGGNTIYF. The CDR3 DNA reads TGTGCCAGCAGCTTAGAAGGACCCCGTGGTGGAAACACCATATATTTT. The genes are TRBV7-2 and TRBJ1-3; D is unclear. This CDR3 comprises 16 residues. Germline lookup yields CDR1 SGHTA and CDR2 FQGNSA. Trimming cost V 1 base and J 3 bases, with 13 bases left between them.

The V and J genes are TRBV28 and TRBJ2-1, with 9 positions matching TRBD1. Looked up from germline, CDR1 is MDHEN and CDR2 is SYDVKM. Trimming cost V 4 bases and J 8 bases; bases outside gene matches: 21. This CDR3 has 19 amino acids. The CDR3 DNA is TGTGCCAGCAGTTCAATTATTTTTCGGTTTGGGGACAGGGCGTATGAGCAGTTCTTC. It translates to CASSSIIFRFGDRAYEQFF.

The rearrangement joins TRBV4-1 to TRBJ2-1; D unclear. The V gene lost 4 bases and the J gene lost 5 bases, with 18 bases spanning the gap. The germline gives CDR1 MGHRA, CDR2 YSYEKL. The length of the CDR3 is 16 residues. The CDR3 loop is CASSPPLGGVNNEQFF. The CDR3 region has the DNA TGCGCCAGCAGCCCACCATTGGGCGGAGTAAACAATGAGCAGTTCTTC.

This rearrangement joins TRBV7-8 to TRBJ1-3, with TRBD1 identical over 7 bases. The CDR3 has 15 amino acids. Per germline, CDR1 SGHVS and CDR2 FQNEAQ. Germline trimming cut 4 bases from V and 3 bases from J; bases unmatched to any gene: 6. CDR3 DNA sequence: TGTGCCAGCAGCTCTCCGACAGGGAGTGGAAACACCATATATTTT. This translates into CASSSPTGSGNTIYF.

This chain links TRBV7-9 with TRBJ1-2; a possible D gene is TRBD1 (6 bases). From germline, CDR1 is SEHNR and CDR2 FQNEAQ (reference sequence). Trimming left V 1 base short and J 5 bases short, with 14 bases between. The CDR3 runs 15 residues. CDR3 sequence (DNA): TGTGCCAGCAGCTTAGGGGGGCCGGCGGGGTATGGCTACACCTTC. Its translation is CASSLGGPAGYGYTF. Drawing the rest from reference TRBV7-9 and TRBJ1-2, the complete variable domain is DTGVSQNPRHKITKRGQNVTFRCDPISEHNRLYWYRQTLGQGPEFLTYFQNEAQLEKSRLLSDRFSAERPKGSFSTLEIQRTEQGDSAMYLCASSLGGPAGYGYTFGSGTRLTVV.

The chain has TRBV21-1 and TRBJ2-6. TRBV21-1 is marked as a pseudogene. The CDR3 runs to 17 residues. The CDR3 protein is CASSSMTSGTGANVLTF. CDR3 bases: TGTGCCAGCAGCTCAATGACGTCTGGGACTGGGGCCAACGTCCTGACTTTC.

The chain carries TRBV7-2 and TRBJ1-5; D is ambiguous. Trimming removed 1 base from V and 6 bases from J, with 16 bases in between. The length of the CDR3 is 16 residues. Germline loops: CDR1 SGHTA, CDR2 FQGNSA. The CDR3 here is CASSLGIGGWGQPQHF. Written as DNA, the CDR3 is TGTGCCAGCAGCTTAGGAATAGGTGGGTGGGGTCAGCCCCAGCATTTT.

The V call is TRBV9, the J call TRBJ2-6; the D gene is possibly TRBD1 (6 bases). CDR1 and CDR2 from the germline V gene are SGDLS and YYNGEE. The ends were cut back, 3 bases at V and 0 bases at J, with 7 bases in the middle. The CDR3 runs to 15 residues. This chain's CDR3 is CASSEDSSGANVLTF. CDR3 sequence (DNA): TGTGCCAGCAGCGAGGACAGCTCTGGGGCCAACGTCCTGACTTTC.

This chain joins TRBV14 and TRBJ2-4; 8 bases line up with TRBD1. Germline V gene lookup returns CDR1 SGHDN and CDR2 FVKESK. The CDR3 has 20 amino acids. V gave up 1 base and J gave up 0 bases; unmatched junction bases: 14. The CDR3 DNA sequence: TGTGCCAGCAGCCAAGCAGGGGGCGCCGGCGGTGGATTAGCCAAAAACATTCAGTACTTC. Amino acids: CASSQAGGAGGGLAKNIQYF.

V gene TRBV6-1 combines with J gene TRBJ1-2, with TRBD1 matching 10 bases. Germline V gives CDR1 MNHNS, CDR2 SASEGT. Trimming removed 3 bases from V and 4 bases from J; junction bases left unmatched: 5. The CDR3 loop spans 15 amino acids. CDR3 DNA sequence: TGTGCCAGCAGTGAGGGACAGGGGCTCCCCTATGGCTACACCTTC. It specifies CASSEGQGLPYGYTF.

The chain couples TRBV5-4 to TRBJ2-3; 7 positions agree with TRBD1. Trimming removed 4 bases from V and 3 bases from J; junction bases left unmatched: 8. Germline V gives CDR1 SGHNT, CDR2 YYREEE (reference sequence). The length of the CDR3 is 15 residues. CDR3 coding DNA: TGTGCCAGCAGCGCTGGTGGGACAGTAACAGATACGCAGTATTTT. The encoded protein is CASSAGGTVTDTQYF.

The V gene is TRBV4-3, the J gene TRBJ1-1; no definite D call. The germline CDR1 and CDR2 sequences are LGHNA and YSLEER. Trimming cost V 1 base and J 4 bases, with 1 base left between them. CDR3 length equals 11 residues. CDR3: CASSQATEAFF. The CDR3 bases are TGCGCCAGCAGCCAAGCCACTGAAGCTTTCTTT.

This clone was found once. The J gene is TRBJ2-6, the V gene TRBV19; possible D gene TRBD2, 7 bases. V lost 5 bases to trimming and J lost 0 bases, with 20 bases between them. The CDR3 contains 19 residues. Germline V lookup: CDR1 LNHDA, CDR2 SQIVND (reference sequence). Here the CDR3 reads CASSGNRGAVNSGANVLTF. For the CDR3, the DNA is TGTGCCAGTAGTGGGAATCGGGGGGCCGTGAACTCTGGGGCCAACGTCCTGACTTTC.

J is TRBJ1-2 and V is TRBV18; D possibly corresponds to TRBD1 (5 bases). Germline V gene data show CDR1 as KGHSH and CDR2 as LQKENI. The length of the CDR3 is 13 residues. Trimming removed 3 bases from V and 8 bases from J, with 13 bases in between. In nucleotides, the CDR3 is TGTGCCAGCTCACCCTCGGACACTAGGGGCTACACCTTC. Protein product: CASSPSDTRGYTF.

V and J are TRBV7-9 and TRBJ2-5; a weak D match, TRBD2 (6 bases). Trimming stripped 5 bases from V and 2 bases from J, with 15 bases between. Looked up from germline, CDR1 is SEHNR and CDR2 is FQNEAQ (reference sequence). The CDR3 is 15 amino acids. CDR3 residues: CASSPQGLPQETQYF. The CDR3 DNA follows: TGTGCCAGCAGCCCCCAGGGACTCCCGCAAGAGACCCAGTACTTC. The full variable domain, rest sourced from reference TRBV7-9 and TRBJ2-5, is DTGVSQNPRHKITKRGQNVTFRCDPISEHNRLYWYRQTLGQGPEFLTYFQNEAQLEKSRLLSDRFSAERPKGSFSTLEIQRTEQGDSAMYLCASSPQGLPQETQYFGPGTRLLVL.

The chain employs TRBV15 and TRBJ2-2; D is uncertain. The CDR3 sequence is 16 residues long. Looked up from germline, CDR1 is LNHNV and CDR2 is YYDKDF (reference sequence). Between the trimmed V and J ends, which lost 3 bases and 3 bases, there was a span of 14 bases. The CDR3 is CATSRKHVADTGELFF. CDR3 in DNA: TGTGCCACCAGCAGGAAGCACGTGGCGGACACCGGGGAGCTGTTTTTT.

This sequence joins TRBV20-1 and TRBJ1-4; D is undetermined. This CDR3 spans 11 amino acids. Germline values: CDR1 DFQATT, CDR2 SNEGSKA (reference sequence). The CDR3 DNA reads as TGCAGCCACGTGGCGGGAGAAAAACTGTTTTTT. This gives the protein CSHVAGEKLFF.

J is TRBJ1-2 and V is TRBV6-6, with 8 bases matching TRBD1. V was pared by 6 bases and J by 9 bases, with 18 bases of the junction left unmatched. The CDR3 contains 16 residues. Looked up from germline, CDR1 is MNHNY and CDR2 is SVGAGI (reference sequence). Here the CDR3 reads CASSSPQGGEGGCYTF. CDR3 nucleotide sequence: TGTGCCAGCAGCTCACCACAGGGGGGCGAAGGAGGTTGCTACACCTTC.

Here the CDR3 reads CASSPSGTSGEQFF. CDR3 coding DNA: TGTGCCAGCTCACCTAGTGGAACCTCCGGTGAGCAGTTCTTC. The rearrangement uses TRBV18 and TRBJ2-1; D is uncertain. CDR3 length: 14 residues. The germline V gene encodes CDR1 KGHSH and CDR2 LQKENI. Trimming removed 3 bases at V and 9 bases at J, with 15 bases between.

The rearrangement links TRBV5-6 to TRBJ2-3; no clear D. From germline, CDR1 is SGHDT and CDR2 YYEEEE. The V end was cut by 0 bases, the J end by 6 bases, with 8 bases between. CDR3 size: 13 residues. This chain's CDR3 is CASSLGVGDTQYF. The CDR3 DNA reads TGTGCCAGCAGCTTGGGGGTAGGGGATACGCAGTATTTT.

The chain uses TRBV6-5 and TRBJ1-2; D remains unclear. CDR3 length equals 13 residues. Germline V lookup: CDR1 MNHEY, CDR2 SVGAGI. Deletions cut 3 bases from V and 6 bases from J, with 11 bases between. The CDR3 DNA is TGTGCCAGCAGTTATGAGGGCATGGATGGCTACACCTTC. It specifies CASSYEGMDGYTF.

The rearrangement joins TRBV5-1 to TRBJ1-4; D is possibly TRBD1 (6 bases). Germline CDR1 and CDR2: SGHRS and YFSETQ. The V and J ends lost 4 bases and 0 bases respectively, with 13 bases between them. This CDR3 contains 16 residues. This chain's CDR3 is CASSKGGTATNEKLFF. CDR3 DNA: TGCGCCAGCAGCAAGGGGGGAACAGCAACTAATGAAAAACTGTTTTTT.

The CDR3: CASSLGISGGLYNEQFF. For the CDR3, the DNA is TGCGCCAGCAGCTTGGGTATTAGCGGGGGTCTCTACAATGAGCAGTTCTTC. The chain combines TRBV5-1 with TRBJ2-1; 9 bases are shared with TRBD2. Trimming at V came to 0 bases and at J to 3 bases, leaving 7 bases not matched to a gene. CDR3 length equals 17 residues. Germline V CDR1 and CDR2: SGHRS, YFSETQ.

The rearrangement uses TRBV19 and TRBJ2-1, with D possibly TRBD2 on 5 matching bases. The V gene lost 3 bases and the J gene lost 1 base, with 10 bases spanning the gap. Germline CDR1 and CDR2: LNHDA and SQIVND (reference sequence). The CDR3 loop spans 15 amino acids. The CDR3 DNA follows: TGTGCCAGTAGTATCCGAGGGTATTCCTACAATGAGCAGTTCTTC. It translates to CASSIRGYSYNEQFF.

The chain combines TRBV5-1 with TRBJ2-7; 7 bases are shared with TRBD1. CDR1 is SGHRS and CDR2 is YFSETQ in the germline V gene. Unmatched junction bases numbered 14, after V lost 4 bases and J lost 7 bases. The CDR3 is made up of 15 amino acids. CDR3 nucleotide sequence: TGCGCCAGCAGCCGCAGAACGTCCTCAGGGGGAGAGCAGTACTTC. Its protein product is CASSRRTSSGGEQYF.

This chain joins TRBV28 and TRBJ2-6, with D perhaps TRBD1 (6 bases). The CDR3 loop spans 16 amino acids. Deletions cut 2 bases from V and 0 bases from J, with 8 bases between. Looked up from germline, CDR1 is MDHEN and CDR2 is SYDVKM. The DNA of the CDR3 is TGTGCCAGCAGTTTACCAGGGGCCTCTGGGGCCAACGTCCTGACTTTC. Translation: CASSLPGASGANVLTF.

The chain recombines TRBV28 with TRBJ1-5, with a weak D call TRBD1 (6 bases). Trimming took 10 bases from V and 0 from J, leaving 16 bases between them. Germline V gives CDR1 MDHEN, CDR2 SYDVKM. This CDR3 region has 15 residues. CDR3 sequence reads: CATGGQFNSNQPQHF. For the CDR3, the DNA is TGTGCCACGGGCGGACAGTTCAATAGCAATCAGCCCCAGCATTTT.